Below, 3 T cell receptor beta chains from the same sample are listed, as sequenced in a study of shared clonotypes between healthy human individuals. Some clones are missing from TCRdb's copy, which holds only in-frame ones; the method was immunoSEQ multiplex PCR. The sample has roughly 2,500,000 clones; roughly 93% are singletons. Sequencing was done on a sample of naive CD4+ T cells from PBMCs. Subset in this sample: CD45RA+ positively selected. The receptors here all came from a man aged 18-30 years in good health. Some clones in this sample may be carry-over from other donors' samples.

Of note for this clone: The sample has other DNA sequences that encode this CDR3 too. The chain is built from TRBV19 and TRBJ1-2; a possible D gene is TRBD1 (5 bases). CDR1 and CDR2 (germline): LNHDA, SQIVND (reference sequence). This CDR3 region has 13 residues. V shed 1 base and J shed 4 bases, with 7 bases lying between them. The CDR3 region is CASSIGGSYGYTF. The CDR3 coding sequence is TGTGCCAGTAGTATAGGGGGGTCCTATGGCTACACCTTC.

V is TRBV7-3 and J is TRBJ2-3, with no clear D. CDR3 length: 13 amino acids. Per the germline V gene, CDR1 is SGHTA and CDR2 is FQGTGA. Trimming took 2 bases from V and 2 from J, leaving 5 bases between them. Written as DNA, the CDR3 is TGTGCCAGCAGCTTAGAGGACACAGATACGCAGTATTTT. Its protein is CASSLEDTDTQYF. The full variable domain, its missing parts supplied by reference TRBV7-3 and TRBJ2-3, is GAGVSQTPSNKVTEKGKYVELRCDPISGHTALYWYRQSLGQGPEFLIYFQGTGAADDSGLPNDRFFAVRPEGSVSTLKIQRTERGDSAVYLCASSLEDTDTQYFGPGTRLTVL.

The chain employs TRBV4-3 and TRBJ1-5; 7 positions match TRBD1. Trimming removed 4 bases from V and 3 bases from J; junction bases left unmatched: 3. Germline-derived CDR1 and CDR2 are LGHNA and YSLEER. The CDR3 is 14 residues long. The CDR3 bases are TGCGCCAGCAGCCCCGGGACAGACAATCAGCCCCAGCATTTT. Translating gives CASSPGTDNQPQHF.